Included here is one T cell receptor (beta chain) sequence, with context. Its antigen is still unknown. TCRdb reprocessed the reads with MiXCR, giving one entry per CDR3 protein. The data hold some 320,000 distinct CDR3 sequences, with 25% to 35% observed a single time. The CDR3 consists of 13 residues. The germline V gene has CDR1 MNHEY and CDR2 SMNVEV (reference sequence). The V end was cut by 6 bases, the J end by 7 bases, with 13 bases between. This entry belongs to a study of T cell repertoires in cytomegalovirus infection. The study, taken as a whole, reports: It was HLA-C-restricted CMV-specific TCR beta clonotypes that dominated the response ex vivo.

The receptor's source is a human donor in good health (CMV status not recorded). Some clones in this sample may be carry-over from other donors' samples. The chain combines TRBV27 with TRBJ2-1, with a weak D call TRBD2 (5 bases). Here the sequenced sample was cultured PBMCs, taken from culture after CMV antigen stimulation. CDR3 nucleotides: TGTGCCAGCAGAAGCCCCGGGAAAAATGAGCAGTTCTTC. It yields the protein CASRSPGKNEQFF.